The 7 T cell receptor beta chains below come from one sample, sequenced in a study of blood T cells in healthy people across ages. The authors ran a second PCR of about 6 to 12 cycles using a sample-barcoded 5' primer and a J-beta primer mix. In TCRdb, the 5' RACE reads were re-called with MiXCR into one record per CDR3 protein. The sample yields hundreds of thousands of distinct CDR3 sequences, around 42% seen once. The sequenced material came from blood. The origin of the receptors is a man aged 55 to 70 in good health.

This chain uses TRBV5-6 with TRBJ2-5; tentatively, D is TRBD1 (6 bases). The last part of the DNA fits TRBJ2-7 better; the J call may be wrong. There are 13 residues in the CDR3. Per the germline V gene, CDR1 is SGHDT and CDR2 is YYEEEE. The chain's CDR3 is CASSLQGWGEQYF. The CDR3 DNA sequence: TGTGCCAGCAGCTTACAGGGATGGGGCGAGCAGTACTTC.

V gene TRBV5-1 combines with J gene TRBJ2-1; D ambiguous. The germline gives CDR1 SGHRS, CDR2 YFSETQ. Trimming took off 0 bases at V and 5 bases at J, with 6 bases between the two ends. The CDR3 totals 13 residues. The CDR3 loop is CASSLGPDNEQFF. The CDR3 DNA reads TGCGCCAGCAGCTTGGGTCCCGACAATGAGCAGTTCTTC.

The V gene is TRBV4-3, the J gene TRBJ2-7; D remains unclear. The J call may be in error: the DNA end matches TRBJ2-5 better. Germline V lookup: CDR1 LGHNA, CDR2 YSLEER. CDR3 length: 13 amino acids. The CDR3 reads CASSCTVKETQYF. Written as DNA, the CDR3 is TGCGCCAGCAGTTGTACAGTTAAAGAGACCCAGTACTTC.

The V call is TRBV10-3, the J call TRBJ1-5, with D maybe TRBD1 (5 bases). Germline V gene data show CDR1 as ENHRY and CDR2 as SYGVKD. The CDR3 is made up of 14 amino acids. The V and J ends lost 6 bases and 1 base respectively, with 10 bases between them. The CDR3 nucleotides read TGTGCCATCAGCCTGACAGAGAGCAATCAGCCCCAGCATTTT. Its translation: CAISLTESNQPQHF.

V is TRBV7-2 and J is TRBJ2-3; perhaps TRBD2 as D (7 bases). Trimming left V 5 bases short and J 4 bases short, with 10 bases between. The CDR3 length is 13 residues. Germline CDR1 reads SGHTA; CDR2 reads FQGNSA. The CDR3 DNA reads TGTGCCAGCAGCCACGGGGGGCCAGATACGCAGTATTTT. This sequence encodes CASSHGGPDTQYF.

This clonotype appeared a few times. This sequence joins TRBV25-1 and TRBJ1-2, with 8 bases aligning to TRBD1. In germline, CDR1 is MGHDK, CDR2 SYGVNS. The CDR3 loop spans 15 amino acids. V lost 5 bases and J lost 2; bases outside the gene matches: 7. Written as DNA, the CDR3 is TGTGCCAGCAGTCCCGGGACAGGACGCAACTATGGCTACACCTTC. Protein product: CASSPGTGRNYGYTF.

The chain couples TRBV2 to TRBJ2-5; 9 nucleotides match TRBD1. The DNA end is more similar to TRBJ2-7, so the J call may be wrong. Germline CDR1 reads SNHLY; CDR2 reads FYNNEI. The CDR3 contains 13 residues. CDR3 loop: CASRYRGRNEQYF. Here the CDR3 DNA reads TGTGCCAGCAGATACAGGGGGCGGAACGAGCAGTACTTC.